What follows are 15 T cell receptor beta chains derived from one specimen sequenced in a study of cytotoxic CD8 clonotypes in ibrutinib-treated CLL. The protocol was immunoSEQ multiplex PCR, while the TCRdb copy is restricted to in-frame clones and leaves out a portion. Of some 310,000 clones listed, just under 80% were seen once; the top ten hold 5.5% to 8%. The sequences come from PBMCs, collected before ibrutinib treatment. These receptors originate from a human donor with chronic lymphocytic leukemia.

This clone was recorded a few times. The chain is built from TRBV28 and TRBJ1-5; D gene ambiguous. V was shortened by 7 bases and J by 5 bases, with 12 bases between the two germline ends. Germline V CDR1 and CDR2: MDHEN, SYDVKM. The CDR3 consists of 13 residues. Written as DNA, the CDR3 is TGTGCCAGCATCTCTCCCTGGGATCAGCCCCAGCATTTT. It yields the protein CASISPWDQPQHF.

The rearrangement joins TRBV27 to TRBJ1-5; the D is unclear. The CDR3 runs 15 residues. Germline V lookup: CDR1 MNHEY, CDR2 SMNVEV (reference sequence). Between the trimmed V and J ends, which lost 2 bases and 0 bases, there was a span of 8 bases. The DNA for the CDR3 is TGTGCCAGCAGTTTAGTGTTCTATAGCAATCAGCCCCAGCATTTT. Translation gives CASSLVFYSNQPQHF.

The chain carries TRBV5-8 and TRBJ1-1; 7 bases are shared with TRBD1. Germline-derived CDR1 and CDR2 are SGHTS and YDEGEE. J was trimmed by 5 bases and V by 9 bases; bases with no gene match: 10. The CDR3 is 13 residues long. The CDR3 sequence: CATPLRGRTEAFF. CDR3 in DNA: TGTGCCACCCCCCTTAGGGGGCGGACTGAAGCTTTCTTT.

The CDR3: CASSSTSGNLFF. CDR3 DNA sequence: TGTGCCAGCAGCTCAACTAGCGGAAATCTTTTCTTC. This chain connects TRBV7-6 to TRBJ2-1; 8 bases are shared with TRBD2. The CDR3 is made up of 12 amino acids. After removal of 4 bases from V and 16 bases from J, the junction contained 9 bases not matched to a gene. The germline gives CDR1 SGHVS, CDR2 FNYEAQ.

The gene calls are TRBV11-2 and TRBJ2-1, with D possibly TRBD1 on 6 matching bases. CDR3 length: 17 residues. Trimming stripped 2 bases from V and 0 bases from J, with 14 bases between. Germline V gene data show CDR1 as SGHAT and CDR2 as FQNNGV. The CDR3 reads CASSLRWGLSSYNEQFF. In nucleotides, the CDR3 is TGTGCCAGCAGCTTAAGGTGGGGGCTGAGCTCCTACAATGAGCAGTTCTTC.

This clone was detected only once. The chain combines TRBV7-9 with TRBJ2-7; TRBD2 agrees at 8 bases. CDR3 length: 18 amino acids. V shed 3 bases, J shed 2 bases, and the junction held 15 bases outside the gene matches. Germline-derived CDR1 and CDR2 are SEHNR and FQNEAQ (reference sequence). The chain's CDR3 is CASSLFSPSGTRPYEQYF. The CDR3 nucleotides read TGTGCCAGCAGCTTGTTTTCCCCCTCCGGGACTAGACCCTACGAGCAGTACTTC. Looking up the rest from reference TRBV7-9 and TRBJ2-7 gives the full variable domain: DTGVSQNPRHKITKRGQNVTFRCDPISEHNRLYWYRQTLGQGPEFLTYFQNEAQLEKSRLLSDRFSAERPKGSFSTLEIQRTEQGDSAMYLCASSLFSPSGTRPYEQYFGPGTRLTVT.

This chain joins TRBV5-1 and TRBJ1-3; D gene unclear. V lost 0 bases and J 0 bases, leaving 10 bases between the germline ends. CDR1 is SGHRS and CDR2 is YFSETQ in the germline V gene. CDR3 length: 16 amino acids. The CDR3 region has the DNA TGCGCCAGCAGCTTGGAGCCCGGGAACTCTGGAAACACCATATATTTT. It translates to CASSLEPGNSGNTIYF.

This chain connects TRBV5-1 to TRBJ2-7; D might be TRBD1 (5 bases). CDR1 is SGHRS, CDR2 YFSETQ, per germline. V lost 2 bases and J lost 0, with 21 bases in between. The CDR3 spans 18 residues. Here the CDR3 DNA reads TGCGCCAGCAGCTTTGTCGTTGACAGCCAAGCGACCTCCTACGAGCAGTACTTC. Protein product: CASSFVVDSQATSYEQYF.

The J gene is TRBJ2-2, the V gene TRBV4-1, with 13 positions matching TRBD2. The CDR3 is 15 residues long. Germline lookup yields CDR1 MGHRA and CDR2 YSYEKL. The V and J ends lost 6 bases and 6 bases, in that order; junction bases with no gene match: 4. CDR3 in DNA: TGCGCCAGCAGTAGACTAGCGGGAGGCCCCGGGGAGCTGTTTTTT. Translating gives CASSRLAGGPGELFF.

The chain uses TRBV10-3 and TRBJ2-7; TRBD2 matches at 10 bases. Germline CDR1 and CDR2: ENHRY and SYGVKD. This CDR3 has 16 residues. The J segment lost 4 bases and the V segment lost 3 bases, leaving 9 bases of the junction unmatched. The CDR3 region has the DNA TGTGCCATCAGTGATGCCTCCGGGACTAGCGTTTACGAGCAGTACTTC. It is translated as CAISDASGTSVYEQYF.

This chain joins TRBV30 and TRBJ1-2, with TRBD1 identical over 8 bases. The CDR3 contains 14 residues. The J segment lost 4 bases and the V segment lost 0 bases, leaving 4 bases of the junction unmatched. In germline, CDR1 is GTSNPN, CDR2 SVGIG (reference sequence). This CDR3 reads CAWSVQGGIYGYTF. The CDR3 nucleotides are TGTGCCTGGAGTGTACAGGGGGGGATCTATGGCTACACCTTC.

The J gene is TRBJ2-5, the V gene TRBV7-6; 7 positions match TRBD1. V was clipped by 1 base and J by 5 bases; unmatched bases: 4. The germline V gene has CDR1 SGHVS and CDR2 FNYEAQ. The CDR3 sequence is 14 residues long. In DNA form, the CDR3 reads TGTGCCAGCAGCTTAGGGGGACAGATCGAGACCCAGTACTTC. Translated: CASSLGGQIETQYF.

CDR3 nucleotides: TGTGCCAGCAGAAGCGGGACAGGCAATGAAAAACTGTTTTTT. Translation gives CASRSGTGNEKLFF. V usage is TRBV27 and J usage is TRBJ1-4; 8 nucleotides align to TRBD1. The CDR3 runs 14 residues. The germline gives CDR1 MNHEY, CDR2 SMNVEV (reference sequence). V shed 6 bases and J 5 bases; nucleotides not matched to a gene: 5.

This sequence joins TRBV5-1 and TRBJ1-1; a weak D match, TRBD1 (5 bases). The CDR3 contains 16 residues. Per the germline V gene, CDR1 is SGHRS and CDR2 is YFSETQ. Trimming shortened V by 6 bases and J by 0 bases, and 18 bases separated the two germline ends. The CDR3 here is CASTPNVGALNTEAFF. CDR3 nucleotide sequence: TGCGCCAGCACGCCAAACGTAGGGGCCTTGAACACTGAAGCTTTCTTT.

The chain employs TRBV25-1 and TRBJ2-3; a possible D gene is TRBD2 (5 bases). CDR3 length: 16 residues. With 3 bases removed from V and 7 bases from J, the gap between germline ends came to 20 bases. The germline V gene has CDR1 MGHDK and CDR2 SYGVNS. CDR3 amino acids: CASSEGSRTPQYTQYF. The CDR3 nucleotides are TGTGCCAGCAGTGAGGGATCGCGGACTCCCCAATATACGCAGTATTTT.